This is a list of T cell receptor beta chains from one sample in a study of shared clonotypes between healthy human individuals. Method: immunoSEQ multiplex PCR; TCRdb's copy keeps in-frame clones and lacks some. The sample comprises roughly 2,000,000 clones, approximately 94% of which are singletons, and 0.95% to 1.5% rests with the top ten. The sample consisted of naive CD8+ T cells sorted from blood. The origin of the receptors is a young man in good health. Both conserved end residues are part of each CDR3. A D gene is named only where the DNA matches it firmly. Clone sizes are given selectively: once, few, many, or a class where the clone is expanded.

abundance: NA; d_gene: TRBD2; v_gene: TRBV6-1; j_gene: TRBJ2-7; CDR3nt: TGTGCCAGCAGGGCGGGAGCCTACGAGCAGTACTTC; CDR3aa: CASRAGAYEQYF
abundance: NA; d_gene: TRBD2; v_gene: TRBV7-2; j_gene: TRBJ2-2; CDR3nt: TGTGCCAGCAGCATAATAGCGGGGGGGCCCGGGGAGCTGTTTTTT; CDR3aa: CASSIIAGGPGELFF
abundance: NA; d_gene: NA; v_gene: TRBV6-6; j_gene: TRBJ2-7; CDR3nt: TGTGCCAGCAGTTACTCCCCAGGGACCAACTCCTACGAGCAGTACTTC; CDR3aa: CASSYSPGTNSYEQYF
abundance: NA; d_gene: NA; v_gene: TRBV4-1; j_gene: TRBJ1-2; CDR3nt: TGCGCCAGCAGCCAGGGGGACTATGGCTACACCTTC; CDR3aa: CASSQGDYGYTF
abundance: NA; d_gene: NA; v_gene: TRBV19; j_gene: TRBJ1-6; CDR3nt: TGTGCCAGTAGTACAGCGGGCACACCCCTCCACTTT; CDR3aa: CASSTAGTPLHF
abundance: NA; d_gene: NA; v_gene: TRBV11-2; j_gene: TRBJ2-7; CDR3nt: TGTGCCAGCAGCGGCTTCGGCGGCAGGAGCTCCTACGAGCAGTACTTC; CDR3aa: CASSGFGGRSSYEQYF
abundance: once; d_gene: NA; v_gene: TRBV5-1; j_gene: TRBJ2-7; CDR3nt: TGCGCCAGCGGCCAAGAGGGCGGCTACGAGCAGTACTTC; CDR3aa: CASGQEGGYEQYF
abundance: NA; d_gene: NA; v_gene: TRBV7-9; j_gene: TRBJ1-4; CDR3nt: TGTGCCAGCAGCTTCAAGGAGACGGTCGGCCGTGAAAAACTGTTTTTT; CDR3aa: CASSFKETVGREKLFF
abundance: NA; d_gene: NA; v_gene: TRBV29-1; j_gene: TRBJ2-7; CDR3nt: TGCAGCGTTGAAAGTGCTAGCTCCTACGAGCAGTACTTC; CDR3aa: CSVESASSYEQYF
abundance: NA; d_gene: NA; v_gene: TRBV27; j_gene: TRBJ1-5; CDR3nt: TGTGCCAGCAGTTTCCTTGGAAATCAGCCCCAGCATTTT; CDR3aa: CASSFLGNQPQHF
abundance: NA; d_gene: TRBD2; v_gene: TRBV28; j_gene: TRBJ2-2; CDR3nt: TGTGCCAGCAGTGAACCTAGCGGGAACACCGGGGAGCTGTTTTTT; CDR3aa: CASSEPSGNTGELFF
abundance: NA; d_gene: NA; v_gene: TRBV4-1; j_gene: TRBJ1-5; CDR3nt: TGCGCCAGCAGCCAGAGCAGGGGACAGCCCCAGCATTTT; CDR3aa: CASSQSRGQPQHF
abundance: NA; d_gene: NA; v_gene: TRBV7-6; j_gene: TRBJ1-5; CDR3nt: TGTGCCAGCAGCTTAATTTTGGGCGCGCCCCAGCATTTT; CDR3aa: CASSLILGAPQHF
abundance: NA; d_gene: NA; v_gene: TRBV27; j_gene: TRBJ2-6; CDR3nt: TGTGCCAGCAGTTTGGCTAGCGTACACTCTGGGGCCAACGTCCTGACTTTC; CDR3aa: CASSLASVHSGANVLTF
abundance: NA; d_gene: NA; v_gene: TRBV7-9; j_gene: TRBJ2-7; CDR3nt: TGTGCCAGCAGCTTTGGTCCAGTTACCTACGAGCAGTACTTC; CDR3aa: CASSFGPVTYEQYF
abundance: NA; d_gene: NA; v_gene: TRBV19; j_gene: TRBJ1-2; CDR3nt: TGTGCCAGTAGTATAGAGACGAGGGTCTCATTCTATGGCTACACCTTC; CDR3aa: CASSIETRVSFYGYTF
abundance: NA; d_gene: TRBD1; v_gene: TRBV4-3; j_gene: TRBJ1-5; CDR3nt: TGCGCCAGCAGCCAAGATGTGTACAGGGGTAATCAGCCCCAGCATTTT; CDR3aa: CASSQDVYRGNQPQHF
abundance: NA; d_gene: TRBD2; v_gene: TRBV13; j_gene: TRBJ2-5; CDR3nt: TGTGCCAGCAGCTCCCTCGGACTAGCGGGGGGTCAAGAGACCCAGTACTTC; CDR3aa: CASSSLGLAGGQETQYF